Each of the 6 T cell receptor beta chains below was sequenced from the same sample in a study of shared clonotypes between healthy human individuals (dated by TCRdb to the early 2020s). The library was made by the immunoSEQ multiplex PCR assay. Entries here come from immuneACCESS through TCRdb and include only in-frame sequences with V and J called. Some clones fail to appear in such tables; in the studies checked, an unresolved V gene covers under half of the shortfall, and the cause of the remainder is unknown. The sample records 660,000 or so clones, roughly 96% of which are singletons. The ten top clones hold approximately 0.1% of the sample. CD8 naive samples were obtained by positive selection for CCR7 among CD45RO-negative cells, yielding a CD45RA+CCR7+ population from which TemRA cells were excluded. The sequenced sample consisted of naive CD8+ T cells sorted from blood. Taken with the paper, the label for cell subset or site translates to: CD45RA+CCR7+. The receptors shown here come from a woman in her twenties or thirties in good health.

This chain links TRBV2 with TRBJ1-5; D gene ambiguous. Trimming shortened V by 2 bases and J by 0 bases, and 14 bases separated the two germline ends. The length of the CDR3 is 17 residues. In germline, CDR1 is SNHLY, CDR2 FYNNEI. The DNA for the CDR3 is TGTGCCAGCAGTGAACTGATGGGTCAGGCTAGCAATCAGCCCCAGCATTTT. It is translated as CASSELMGQASNQPQHF.

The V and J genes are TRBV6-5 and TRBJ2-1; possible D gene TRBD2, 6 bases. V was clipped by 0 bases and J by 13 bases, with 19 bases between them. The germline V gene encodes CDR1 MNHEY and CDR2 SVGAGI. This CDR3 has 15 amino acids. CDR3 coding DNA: TGTGCCAGCAGTTACTCGAGAGGTGGAGGGAGCCCCCAGTTCTTC. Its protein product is CASSYSRGGGSPQFF.

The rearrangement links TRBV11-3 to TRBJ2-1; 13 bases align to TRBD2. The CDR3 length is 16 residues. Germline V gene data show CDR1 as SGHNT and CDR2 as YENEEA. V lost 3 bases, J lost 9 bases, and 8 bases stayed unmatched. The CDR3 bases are TGTGCCAGCAGCTTCCCAAGGACTAGCGGGAGTCCTGAGCAGTTCTTC. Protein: CASSFPRTSGSPEQFF.

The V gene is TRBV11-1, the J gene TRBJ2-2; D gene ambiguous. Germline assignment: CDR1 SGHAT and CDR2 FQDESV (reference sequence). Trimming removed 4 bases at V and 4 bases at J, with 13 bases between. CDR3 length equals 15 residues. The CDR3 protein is CASSYLDSPTGELFF. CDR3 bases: TGTGCCAGCAGCTACCTAGACTCTCCCACCGGGGAGCTGTTTTTT.

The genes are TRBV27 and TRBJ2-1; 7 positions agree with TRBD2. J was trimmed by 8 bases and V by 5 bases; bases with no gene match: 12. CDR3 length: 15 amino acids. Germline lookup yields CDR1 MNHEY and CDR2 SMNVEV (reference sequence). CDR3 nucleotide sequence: TGTGCCAGCAGTCGGGCCTCCGGGGGGTGGGATGAGCAGTTCTTC. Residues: CASSRASGGWDEQFF.

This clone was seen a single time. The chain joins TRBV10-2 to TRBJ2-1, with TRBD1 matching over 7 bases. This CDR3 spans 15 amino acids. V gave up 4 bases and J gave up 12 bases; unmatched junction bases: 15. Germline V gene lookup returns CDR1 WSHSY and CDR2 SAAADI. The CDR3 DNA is TGCGCCAGCAGTGTTCTCGGGACAGATACAATCGGGCAGTTCTTC. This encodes CASSVLGTDTIGQFF.